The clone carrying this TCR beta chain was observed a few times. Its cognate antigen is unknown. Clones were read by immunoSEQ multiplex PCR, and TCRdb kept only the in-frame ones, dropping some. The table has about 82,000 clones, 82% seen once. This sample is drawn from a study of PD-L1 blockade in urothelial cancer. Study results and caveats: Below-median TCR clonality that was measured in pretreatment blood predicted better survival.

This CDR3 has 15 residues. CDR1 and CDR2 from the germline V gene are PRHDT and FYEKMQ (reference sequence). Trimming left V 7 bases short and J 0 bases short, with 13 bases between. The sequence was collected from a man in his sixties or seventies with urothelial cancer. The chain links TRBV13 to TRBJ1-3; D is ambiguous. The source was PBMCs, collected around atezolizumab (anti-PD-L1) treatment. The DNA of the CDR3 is TGTGCCAGCATTGGGCAGTCGAGCTCTGGAAACACCATATATTTT. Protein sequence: CASIGQSSSGNTIYF.